Listed below are T cell receptor beta chains from one sample, sequenced in a study of PD-1 blockade in mismatch repair-deficient tumors. TCRdb keeps only in-frame clones here, not all; method: immunoSEQ multiplex PCR. The data hold approximately 100,000 clones, with about four fifths observed a single time. Material: peripheral blood, obtained roughly eight months after starting pembrolizumab. These receptors all come from an adult with mismatch repair-deficient cancer. Both conserved end residues are part of each CDR3. A D gene is named only where the DNA matches it firmly. The listing skips clone size in some rows; elsewhere it reads once, few, many or a size class.

j_call,d_call,v_call,clone_size,cdr3_length,cdr3_nt,cdr3_aa
TRBJ1-2,NA,TRBV5-1,NA,12,TGCGCCACCGGGACTGACGATTATGGCTACACCTTC,CATGTDDYGYTF
TRBJ1-1,TRBD1,TRBV6-5,few,15,TGTGCCAGCAGTTACTCGTGGACAGGGAACACTGAAGCTTTCTTT,CASSYSWTGNTEAFF
TRBJ1-1,NA,TRBV6-1,NA,14,TGTGCCAGCAGTTTAAGGGGGGAGGACACTGAAGCTTTCTTT,CASSLRGEDTEAFF
TRBJ1-1,TRBD1,TRBV7-9,NA,15,TGTGCCAGCCGCTTGGTGGACAGGGGAAACACTGAAGCTTTCTTT,CASRLVDRGNTEAFF
TRBJ1-5,NA,TRBV18,once,13,TGTGCCACTACGACGGGGCAGAATCAGCCCCAGCATTTT,CATTTGQNQPQHF
TRBJ2-2,NA,TRBV2,NA,15,TGTGCCAGCAGCGAGCGGCAGAGGAACACCGGGGAGCTGTTTTTT,CASSERQRNTGELFF
TRBJ2-3,TRBD1,TRBV7-2,NA,15,TGTGCCAGCAGCTTTGACAGGGCCAACACAGATACGCAGTATTTT,CASSFDRANTDTQYF
TRBJ2-7,NA,TRBV13,NA,15,TGTGCCAGCAGCTTAAGGGCTAGCGCGGCCTACGAGCAGTACTTC,CASSLRASAAYEQYF
TRBJ2-7,NA,TRBV4-3,NA,13,TGCGCCAGCAGCCAAGTTTCGGGGGACGAGCAGTACTTC,CASSQVSGDEQYF
TRBJ2-1,TRBD2,TRBV30,NA,16,TGTGCCTGGAGTGTACTAGACCAGCGGGAGGGGTCTGAGCAGTTCTTC,CAWSVLDQREGSEQFF
TRBJ2-2,TRBD2,TRBV5-8,NA,16,TGTGCCAGCAGCTTCTTGAAACTAGCGCGAACCGGGGAGCTGTTTTTT,CASSFLKLARTGELFF
TRBJ2-1,NA,TRBV4-1,NA,14,TGCGCCAGCAGCCACCCGGTGGGGTACAATGAGCAGTTCTTC,CASSHPVGYNEQFF
TRBJ2-4,NA,TRBV6-5,NA,15,TGTGCCAGCAGCAGGGCAGGTGTGGCCAAAAACATTCAGTACTTC,CASSRAGVAKNIQYF
TRBJ2-7,TRBD1,TRBV18,once,14,TGTGCCAGCTCACCCTCGACAGGGGAATACGAGCAGTACTTC,CASSPSTGEYEQYF
TRBJ1-2,TRBD1,TRBV28,NA,14,TGTGCCAGCAGCAGCGGACAGGGCAACTATGGCTACACCTTC,CASSSGQGNYGYTF
TRBJ1-2,TRBD1,TRBV6-6,NA,14,TGTGCCAGCACCCGGGACAGGCCAAACTATGGCTACACCTTC,CASTRDRPNYGYTF
TRBJ2-1,NA,TRBV2,NA,14,TGTGCCAGCAGTCAGGGGAGCGCGGGTAGTGAGCAGTTCTTC,CASSQGSAGSEQFF
TRBJ2-7,TRBD2,TRBV11-2,NA,14,TGTGCCAGCAGCCCTCTAGCGGGGACCTACGAGCAGTACTTC,CASSPLAGTYEQYF
TRBJ1-2,NA,TRBV27,NA,18,TGTGCCAGCAGTTTATCCTTAGACCCGGGACAACCTAACTATGGCTACACCTTC,CASSLSLDPGQPNYGYTF
TRBJ2-1,NA,TRBV5-4,once,14,TGTGCCAGCAGCTTCCGGGACGGATACAATGAGCAGTTCTTC,CASSFRDGYNEQFF
TRBJ2-5,TRBD2,TRBV2,NA,13,TGTGCCAGCCAGCGGGAGGGCCTAGAGACCCAGTACTTC,CASQREGLETQYF
TRBJ2-2,NA,TRBV9,NA,18,TGTGCCAGCAGCGTAGAGGGAGACCCGGGCGTCCCGACCGGGGAGCTGTTTTTT,CASSVEGDPGVPTGELFF
TRBJ2-1,NA,TRBV11-3,NA,15,TGTGCCAGCAGCTTAGTTAGCGGTGGGGGGAATGAGCAGTTCTTC,CASSLVSGGGNEQFF
TRBJ1-1,NA,TRBV13,NA,15,TGTGCCAGCAGCTTAGTAGGTTCGGGGGACACTGAAGCTTTCTTT,CASSLVGSGDTEAFF
TRBJ1-5,NA,TRBV6-5,NA,13,TGTGCCAGCAGAAGGGGCCTCTCGGAGCCCCAGCATTTT,CASRRGLSEPQHF
TRBJ1-1,NA,TRBV10-2,NA,14,TGCGCCAGCAGTGGGAACAGGGCCTCAGGTGGAGCTTTCTTT,CASSGNRASGGAFF
TRBJ2-2,TRBD2,TRBV5-1,once,15,TGCGCCAGCAGCGTCGGGACCGGGGGGTCCGGGGAGCTGTTTTTT,CASSVGTGGSGELFF
TRBJ2-5,TRBD1,TRBV10-3,NA,14,TGTGCCATCAGAGGGACAGGAACCCAAGAGACCCAGTACTTC,CAIRGTGTQETQYF
TRBJ2-1,NA,TRBV7-2,NA,15,TGTGCCAGCAGCTCTTGGGGGAGCTCCTACAATGAGCAGTTCTTC,CASSSWGSSYNEQFF
TRBJ2-1,TRBD1,TRBV28,few,16,TGTGCCAGCAGTCTACCCGGGACAGGGGGTCTTCATGAGCAGTTCTTC,CASSLPGTGGLHEQFF
TRBJ1-5,TRBD1,TRBV27,NA,14,TGTGCCAGCAGTCGGGACAGGACCAATCAGCCCCAGCATTTT,CASSRDRTNQPQHF
TRBJ1-1,NA,TRBV6-5,once,14,TGTGCCAGCAGTTTCCCAGGGCTAAACACTGAAGCTTTCTTT,CASSFPGLNTEAFF
TRBJ1-1,NA,TRBV6-5,NA,15,TGTGCCAGCAGTTACAGGGGTATGGTGAACACTGAAGCTTTCTTT,CASSYRGMVNTEAFF
TRBJ1-1,NA,TRBV13,NA,14,TGTGCCAGCAGCTTAGTGAGTCTGAACACTGAAGCTTTCTTT,CASSLVSLNTEAFF
TRBJ2-5,NA,TRBV4-2,NA,14,TGTGCCAGCAGCCAAGATCCTCTAGCAGAGACCCAGTACTTC,CASSQDPLAETQYF
TRBJ2-1,TRBD2,TRBV27,NA,14,TGTGCCAGCAGTTTAGCGGGAGCTTACAATGAGCAGTTCTTC,CASSLAGAYNEQFF
TRBJ2-1,NA,TRBV11-3,NA,13,TGTGCCAGCAGCCCAACGGGATGGAGAGTACAGTTCTTC,CASSPTGWRVQFF
TRBJ2-7,TRBD2,TRBV10-3,NA,15,TGTGCCATCAGTGAGGGACTAGCGGGAACTGGAGAGCAGTACTTC,CAISEGLAGTGEQYF
TRBJ2-3,NA,TRBV7-9,once,13,TGTGCTAGCGGCGCTACAGGGGCAGATACGCAGTATTTT,CASGATGADTQYF
TRBJ2-7,NA,TRBV9,NA,14,TGTGCCAGCAGCCCTGAGGGGGGGAGGAACGAGCAGTACTTC,CASSPEGGRNEQYF
TRBJ1-2,NA,TRBV27,NA,13,TGTGCCAGCAGTTTATCAGCCAGGAATGGCTACACCTTC,CASSLSARNGYTF
TRBJ2-5,NA,TRBV7-8,NA,16,TGTGCCAGCAGCTTAGGTTTAGCGGCATACCAAGAGACCCAGTACTTC,CASSLGLAAYQETQYF
TRBJ2-1,TRBD2,TRBV9,NA,15,TGTGCCAGCAGCGTAGATGTGCGGGGGAACAATGAGCAGTTCTTC,CASSVDVRGNNEQFF
TRBJ1-4,NA,TRBV15,NA,19,TGTGCCACCAGCAGCGGAAAGGAGGACAGTCTTGCAACTAATGAAAAACTGTTTTTT,CATSSGKEDSLATNEKLFF
TRBJ2-7,NA,TRBV6-5,few,12,TGTGCCAGCAGCCGAGACATGTACGAGCAGTACTTC,CASSRDMYEQYF
TRBJ2-7,TRBD1,TRBV11-2,NA,15,TGTGCCAGCAGCTTAATGTTGGCAGGGGGTTCCGAGCAGTACTTC,CASSLMLAGGSEQYF
TRBJ2-5,NA,TRBV5-4,NA,12,TGTGCCAGCAGCTCGTACCAAGAGACCCAGTACTTC,CASSSYQETQYF
TRBJ2-1,TRBD2,TRBV7-6,NA,15,TGTGCCAGCAGCTTAGATAGCGGGAGGCGCGATGAGCAGTTCTTC,CASSLDSGRRDEQFF
TRBJ1-1,NA,TRBV18,NA,13,TGTGCCAGCTCACCCCCGGGGGGCACTGAAGCTTTCTTT,CASSPPGGTEAFF
TRBJ2-2,NA,TRBV9,NA,16,TGTGCCAGCAGCAACACCGGGACCCTGAACACCGGGGAGCTGTTTTTT,CASSNTGTLNTGELFF
TRBJ2-2,NA,TRBV18,NA,15,TGTGCCAGCTCACCGGCGGGACAGAACACCGGGGAGCTGTTTTTT,CASSPAGQNTGELFF
TRBJ2-7,NA,TRBV7-9,NA,15,TGTGCCAGCTCATCGCCTTTGGGACCCTCCTACGAGCAGTACTTC,CASSSPLGPSYEQYF
TRBJ2-1,NA,TRBV9,few,11,TGTGCCAGCAGCGTAGACGATGAGCAGTTCTTC,CASSVDDEQFF
TRBJ1-5,NA,TRBV7-2,NA,16,TGTGCCAGCAGCCCTCAATCGGGGGGCCCAAATCAGCCCCAGCATTTT,CASSPQSGGPNQPQHF
TRBJ1-2,TRBD1,TRBV7-3,NA,15,TGTGCCAGCAGCTCGCGACAGGGTGATGAGTCTGGCTACACCTTC,CASSSRQGDESGYTF